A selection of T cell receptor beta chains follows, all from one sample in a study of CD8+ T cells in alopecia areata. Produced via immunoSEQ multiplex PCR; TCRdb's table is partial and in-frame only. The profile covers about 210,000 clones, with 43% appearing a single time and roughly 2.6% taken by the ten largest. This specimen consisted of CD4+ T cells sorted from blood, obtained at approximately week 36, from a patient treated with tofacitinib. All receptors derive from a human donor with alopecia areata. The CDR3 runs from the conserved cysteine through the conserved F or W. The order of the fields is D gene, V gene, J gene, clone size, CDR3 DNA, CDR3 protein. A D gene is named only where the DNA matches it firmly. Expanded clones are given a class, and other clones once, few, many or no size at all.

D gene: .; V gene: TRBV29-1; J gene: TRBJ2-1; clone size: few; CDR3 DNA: TGCAGCGTTTCAGGGAACAATGAGCAGTTCTTC; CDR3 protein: CSVSGNNEQFF
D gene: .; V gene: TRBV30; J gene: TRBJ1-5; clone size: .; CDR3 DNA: TGTGCCTGGAGTGAAGGTCCGGGCAGGGGAGACAATCAGCCCCAGCATTTT; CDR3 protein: CAWSEGPGRGDNQPQHF
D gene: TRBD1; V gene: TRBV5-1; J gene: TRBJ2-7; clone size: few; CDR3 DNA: TGCGCCAGCAGCTTCGGGACAGGGTACGAGCAGTACTTC; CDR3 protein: CASSFGTGYEQYF
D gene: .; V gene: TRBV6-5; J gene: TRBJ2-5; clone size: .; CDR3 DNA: TGTGCCAGCAGCCTCGGACACCTGCAAGAGACCCAGTACTTC; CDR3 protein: CASSLGHLQETQYF
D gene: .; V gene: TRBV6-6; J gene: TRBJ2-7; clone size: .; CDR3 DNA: TGTGCCAGCAGTGACAGTAGCTACGAGCAGTACTTC; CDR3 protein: CASSDSSYEQYF
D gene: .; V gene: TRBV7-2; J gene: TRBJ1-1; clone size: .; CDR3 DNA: TGTGCCAGCAGCTTAGCGTCTAGGGCTGAAGCTTTCTTT; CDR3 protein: CASSLASRAEAFF
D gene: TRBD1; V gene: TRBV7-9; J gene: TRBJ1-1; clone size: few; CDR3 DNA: TGTGCCAGCAGCTTAACAGGGGACACTGAAGCTTTCTTT; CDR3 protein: CASSLTGDTEAFF
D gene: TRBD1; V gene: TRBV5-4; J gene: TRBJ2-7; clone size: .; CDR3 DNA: TGTGCCAGCAGTCTGGGACAGGGGGCCCACGAGCAGTACTTC; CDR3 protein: CASSLGQGAHEQYF
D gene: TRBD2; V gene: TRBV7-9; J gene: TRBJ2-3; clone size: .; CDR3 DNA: TGTGCCAGCAGCCCTTGGACTAGCGGCACAGATACGCAGTATTTT; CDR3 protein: CASSPWTSGTDTQYF
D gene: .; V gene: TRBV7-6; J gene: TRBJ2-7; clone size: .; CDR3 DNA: TGTGCCAGCAGCTTAGCCGGGCCGTACAACGAGCAGTACTTC; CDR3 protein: CASSLAGPYNEQYF
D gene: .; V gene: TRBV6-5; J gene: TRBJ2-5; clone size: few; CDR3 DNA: TGTGCCAGCAGTTCCTCGGGTATCGGGACCCAGTACTTC; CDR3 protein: CASSSSGIGTQYF
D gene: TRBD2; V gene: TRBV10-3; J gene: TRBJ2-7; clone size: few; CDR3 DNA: TGTGCCATTTCCGGGACTAGCGGATACGAGCAGTACTTC; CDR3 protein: CAISGTSGYEQYF
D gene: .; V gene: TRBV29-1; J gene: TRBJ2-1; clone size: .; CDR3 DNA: TGCAGCGTTGAAGACCCCTGGAATGAGCAGTTCTTC; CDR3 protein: CSVEDPWNEQFF
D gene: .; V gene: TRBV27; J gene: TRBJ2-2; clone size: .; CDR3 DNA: TGTGCCAGCAGTTTTCTACAGGGACGTAACACCGGGGAGCTGTTTTTT; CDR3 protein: CASSFLQGRNTGELFF
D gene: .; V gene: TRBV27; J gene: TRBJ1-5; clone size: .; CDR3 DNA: TGTGCCAGCAGTTTATGGGGCAATCAGCCCCAGCATTTT; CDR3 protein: CASSLWGNQPQHF
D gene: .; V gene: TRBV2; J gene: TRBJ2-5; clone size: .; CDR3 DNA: TGTGCCAGCACTCGAGACCTCCAAGAGACCCAGTACTTC; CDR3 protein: CASTRDLQETQYF
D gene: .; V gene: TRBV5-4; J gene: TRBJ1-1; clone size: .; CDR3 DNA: TGTGCCAGCAGCTTTGAGGTTTTCGGAAGGCTCGACGAAGCTTTCTTT; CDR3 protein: CASSFEVFGRLDEAFF
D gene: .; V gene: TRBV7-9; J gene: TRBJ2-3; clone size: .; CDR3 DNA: TGTGCCAGCAGCCCAGTCGTCGACCCAACAGATACGCAGTATTTT; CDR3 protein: CASSPVVDPTDTQYF
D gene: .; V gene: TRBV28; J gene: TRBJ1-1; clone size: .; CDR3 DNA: TGTGCCAGCACCATAAGATTGAACACTGAAGCTTTCTTT; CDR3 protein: CASTIRLNTEAFF
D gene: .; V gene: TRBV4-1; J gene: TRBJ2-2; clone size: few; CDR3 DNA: TGCGCCAGCAGTCAGCAGTCCACGGGGACCGGGGAGCTGTTTTTT; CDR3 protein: CASSQQSTGTGELFF
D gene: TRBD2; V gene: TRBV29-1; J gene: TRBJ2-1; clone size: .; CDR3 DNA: TGCAGCGTGGGACTAGCGAGAACTTCGAACTACAATGAGCAGTTCTTC; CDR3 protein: CSVGLARTSNYNEQFF
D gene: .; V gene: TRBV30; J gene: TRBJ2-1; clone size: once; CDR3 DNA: TGTGCCTGGAGTTCCTCCGGCCTCTACAATGAGCAGTTCTTC; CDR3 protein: CAWSSSGLYNEQFF
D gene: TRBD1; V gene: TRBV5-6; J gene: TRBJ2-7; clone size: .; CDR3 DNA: TGTGCCAGCAGCTTGGTGACAGGGGGCTCCTACGAGCAGTACTTC; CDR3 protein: CASSLVTGGSYEQYF
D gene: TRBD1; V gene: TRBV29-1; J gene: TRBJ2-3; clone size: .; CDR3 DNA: TGCAGCGTTGAGGACAGGGTTATAGATACGCAGTATTTT; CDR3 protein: CSVEDRVIDTQYF
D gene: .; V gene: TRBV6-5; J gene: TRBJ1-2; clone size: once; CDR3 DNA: TGTGCCAGCAGACCGACAGGCCTCTATGGCTACACCTTC; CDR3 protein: CASRPTGLYGYTF